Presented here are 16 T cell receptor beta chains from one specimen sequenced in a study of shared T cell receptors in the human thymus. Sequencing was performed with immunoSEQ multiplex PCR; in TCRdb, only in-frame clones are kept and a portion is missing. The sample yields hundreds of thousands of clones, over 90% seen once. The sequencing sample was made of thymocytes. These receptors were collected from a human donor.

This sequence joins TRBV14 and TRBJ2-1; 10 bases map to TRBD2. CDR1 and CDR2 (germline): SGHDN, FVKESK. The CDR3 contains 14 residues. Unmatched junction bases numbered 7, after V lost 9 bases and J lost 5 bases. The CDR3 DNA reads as TGTGCCAGTTTCAGCGGGAGGGCCCACAATGAGCAGTTCTTC. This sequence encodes CASFSGRAHNEQFF.

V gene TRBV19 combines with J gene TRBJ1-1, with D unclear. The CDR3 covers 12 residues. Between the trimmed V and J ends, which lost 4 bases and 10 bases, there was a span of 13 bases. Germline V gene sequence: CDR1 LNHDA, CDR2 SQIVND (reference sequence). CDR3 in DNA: TGTGCCAGTAGTAAAGGGCCGAGTCCAGCTTTCTTT. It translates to CASSKGPSPAFF. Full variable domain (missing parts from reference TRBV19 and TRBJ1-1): DGGITQSPKYLFRKEGQNVTLSCEQNLNHDAMYWYRQDPGQGLRLIYYSQIVNDFQKGDIAEGYSVSREKKESFPLTVTSAQKNPTAFYLCASSKGPSPAFFGQGTRLTVV.

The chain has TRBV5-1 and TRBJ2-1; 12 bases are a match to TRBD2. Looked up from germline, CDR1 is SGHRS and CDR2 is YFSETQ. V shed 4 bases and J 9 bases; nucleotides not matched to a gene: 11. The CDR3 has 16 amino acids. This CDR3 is CASSVPSGRASSEQFF. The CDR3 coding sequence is TGCGCCAGCAGCGTACCTAGCGGGAGGGCCAGCAGTGAGCAGTTCTTC.

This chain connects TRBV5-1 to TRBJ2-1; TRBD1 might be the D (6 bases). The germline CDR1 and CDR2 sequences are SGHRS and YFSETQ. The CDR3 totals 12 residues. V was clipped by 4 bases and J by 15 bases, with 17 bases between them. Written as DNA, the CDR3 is TGCGCCAGCAGCACTGGTTTTGGGGGCTGGTTCTTC. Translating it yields CASSTGFGGWFF.

This CDR3 reads CATSRDRRTGVDYTEAFF. DNA of the CDR3: TGTGCCACCAGCAGAGATCGTCGAACAGGGGTGGATTACACTGAAGCTTTCTTT. The rearrangement links TRBV15 to TRBJ1-1, with 7 bases matching TRBD1. Losses at the gene ends were 0 bases for V and 3 bases for J; bases not matched to a gene: 13. The CDR3 length is 18 residues. Germline loops: CDR1 LNHNV, CDR2 YYDKDF (reference sequence).

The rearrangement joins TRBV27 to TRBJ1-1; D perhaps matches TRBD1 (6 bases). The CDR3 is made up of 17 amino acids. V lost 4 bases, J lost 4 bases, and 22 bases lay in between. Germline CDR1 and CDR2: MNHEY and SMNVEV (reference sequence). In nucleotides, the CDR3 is TGTGCCAGCAGTTCACCGGGACAACATGAAAAGGCCACTGAAGCTTTCTTT. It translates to CASSSPGQHEKATEAFF.

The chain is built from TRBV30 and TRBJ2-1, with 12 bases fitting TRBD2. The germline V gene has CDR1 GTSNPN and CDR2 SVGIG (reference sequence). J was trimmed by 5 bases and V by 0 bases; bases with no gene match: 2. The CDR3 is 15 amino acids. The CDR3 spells CAWSVGLAGHNEQFF. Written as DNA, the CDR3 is TGTGCCTGGAGTGTAGGACTAGCGGGACACAATGAGCAGTTCTTC.

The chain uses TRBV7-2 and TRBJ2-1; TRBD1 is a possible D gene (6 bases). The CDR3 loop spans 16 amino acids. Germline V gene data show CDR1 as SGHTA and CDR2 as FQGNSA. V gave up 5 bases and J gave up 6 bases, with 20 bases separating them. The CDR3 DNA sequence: TGTGCCAGCAGCACCCCGGGACATCTCCCGGCCAATGAGCAGTTCTTC. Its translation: CASSTPGHLPANEQFF.

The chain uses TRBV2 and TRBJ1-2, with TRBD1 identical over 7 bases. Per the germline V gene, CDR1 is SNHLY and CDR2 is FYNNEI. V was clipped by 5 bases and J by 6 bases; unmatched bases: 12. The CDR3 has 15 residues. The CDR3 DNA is TGTGCCAGCAGTTTCTTTCACAGGGGTCGCGATGGCTACACCTTC. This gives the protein CASSFFHRGRDGYTF. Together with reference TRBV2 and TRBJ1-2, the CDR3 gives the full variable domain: EPEVTQTPSHQVTQMGQEVILRCVPISNHLYFYWYRQILGQKVEFLVSFYNNEISEKSEIFDDQFSVERPDGSNFTLKIRSTKLEDSAMYFCASSFFHRGRDGYTFGSGTRLTVV.

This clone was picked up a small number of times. CDR3 sequence reads: CASSGPRTEAGGPSGPYEQYF. In DNA form, the CDR3 reads TGCGCCAGCAGCGGACCCCGCACGGAAGCGGGAGGGCCGAGTGGCCCGTACGAGCAGTACTTC. The chain recombines TRBV5-1 with TRBJ2-7; 10 bases map to TRBD2. CDR1 is SGHRS and CDR2 is YFSETQ in the germline V gene. With V trimmed by 4 bases and J by 4 bases, 26 bases remained unmatched. The CDR3 runs to 21 residues.

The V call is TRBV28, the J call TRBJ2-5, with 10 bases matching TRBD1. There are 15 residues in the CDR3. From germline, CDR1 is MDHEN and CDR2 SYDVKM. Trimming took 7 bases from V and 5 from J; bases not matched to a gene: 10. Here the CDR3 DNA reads TGTGCCAGCAAGACGACAGGGGGCTGGGGGGAGACCCAGTACTTC. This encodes CASKTTGGWGETQYF.

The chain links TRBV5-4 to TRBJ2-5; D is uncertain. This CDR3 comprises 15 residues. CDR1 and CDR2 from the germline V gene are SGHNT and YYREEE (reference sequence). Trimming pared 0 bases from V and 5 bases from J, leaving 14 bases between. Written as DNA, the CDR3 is TGTGCCAGCAGCTTGGGCCCCCTGGAGAGGGAGACCCAGTACTTC. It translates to CASSLGPLERETQYF.

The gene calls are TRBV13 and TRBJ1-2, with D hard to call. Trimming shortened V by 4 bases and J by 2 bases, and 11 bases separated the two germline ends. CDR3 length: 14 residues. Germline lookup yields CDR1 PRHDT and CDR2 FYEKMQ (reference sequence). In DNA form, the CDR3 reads TGTGCCAGCAGCTGGTCCGAACTAAACTATGGCTACACCTTC. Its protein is CASSWSELNYGYTF.

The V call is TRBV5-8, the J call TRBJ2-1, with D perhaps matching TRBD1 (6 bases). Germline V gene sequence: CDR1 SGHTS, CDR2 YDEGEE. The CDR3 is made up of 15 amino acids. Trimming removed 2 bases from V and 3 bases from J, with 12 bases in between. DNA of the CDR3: TGTGCCAGCAGCTTAGTGGACAGTGACTACAATGAGCAGTTCTTC. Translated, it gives CASSLVDSDYNEQFF.

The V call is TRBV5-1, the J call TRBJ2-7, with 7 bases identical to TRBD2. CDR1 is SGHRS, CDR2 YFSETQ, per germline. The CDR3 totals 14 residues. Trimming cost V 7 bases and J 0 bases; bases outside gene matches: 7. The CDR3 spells CASLTKRDSYEQYF. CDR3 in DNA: TGCGCCAGCTTAACCAAGCGGGACTCCTACGAGCAGTACTTC.

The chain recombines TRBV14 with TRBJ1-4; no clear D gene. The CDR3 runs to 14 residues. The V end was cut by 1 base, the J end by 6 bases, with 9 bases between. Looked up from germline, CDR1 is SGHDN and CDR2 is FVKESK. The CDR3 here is CASSQAGEDEKLFF. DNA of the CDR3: TGTGCCAGCAGCCAAGCAGGCGAGGATGAAAAACTGTTTTTT.